The entry that follows covers one TCR beta chain sequence. What it binds is not known. The PCR used 60 Vbeta and 13 Jbeta primers. Assay: immunoSEQ multiplex PCR; the TCRdb copy retains only in-frame clones and omits some. The data hold over 100,000 clones, with 70% to 80% observed a single time. The germline V gene has CDR1 SGHTA and CDR2 FQGTGA. V was shortened by 4 bases and J by 7 bases, with 14 bases between the two germline ends. There are 13 residues in the CDR3. The data were taken from a study of cytomegalovirus exposure and HLA in healthy donors. Notes on the study in general: It was only CMV serostatus that was available as immune exposure information.

The source of this sequence is a male donor in good health and CMV-seropositive. The sample comprised PBMCs. The chain couples TRBV7-3 to TRBJ2-7, with D possibly matching TRBD1 (5 bases). The CDR3: CASSWGAESEQYF. The DNA of the CDR3 is TGTGCCAGCAGCTGGGGCGCGGAGAGTGAGCAGTACTTC.